This is a list of T cell receptor beta chains from one sample in a study of response to subunit inactivated influenza vaccine. Using its own MiXCR run on the RT-PCR reads, TCRdb lists one record per CDR3 protein. This sample has around 170,000 distinct CDR3 sequences, with roughly 10% found just once. The material was CD8+ T cells sorted from PBMCs, obtained 23 to 25 months after vaccination. The receptors originated from a man between 50 and 70 years old who received an inactivated influenza vaccine. Both conserved end residues are part of each CDR3. D genes are given only for firm matches. Part of the rows lack a size; the others show once, few, many or a class for expanded clones.

j_gene: TRBJ2-7
abundance: many
d_gene: TRBD2
v_gene: TRBV2
CDR3nt: TGTGCCGCCTACCCTGTGGCTAGCGGGGGCTACGAGCAGTACTTC
CDR3aa: CAAYPVASGGYEQYF

j_gene: TRBJ2-1
abundance: .
d_gene: TRBD1
v_gene: TRBV29-1
CDR3nt: TGCAGCGGGGAGGACAGGGGATTCTACAATGAGCAGTTCTTC
CDR3aa: CSGEDRGFYNEQFF

j_gene: TRBJ2-6
abundance: many
d_gene: .
v_gene: TRBV7-2
CDR3nt: TGTGCCAGCAGCTACTCCGGGTCCGCCGACGTCCTGACTTTC
CDR3aa: CASSYSGSADVLTF

j_gene: TRBJ2-7
abundance: few
d_gene: .
v_gene: TRBV9
CDR3nt: TGTGCCAGCAGCGTTGGGGTTTACGGCGAGCAGTACTTC
CDR3aa: CASSVGVYGEQYF

j_gene: TRBJ2-5
abundance: many
d_gene: .
v_gene: TRBV19
CDR3nt: TGTGCCAGTAGTACTTTGCGGCGCGGCGCACAAGAGACCCAGTACTTC
CDR3aa: CASSTLRRGAQETQYF

j_gene: TRBJ1-2
abundance: .
d_gene: .
v_gene: TRBV30
CDR3nt: TGTGCCTGGAGTGACCTACAGGGACCCCGATATGGCTACACCTTC
CDR3aa: CAWSDLQGPRYGYTF

j_gene: TRBJ1-2
abundance: .
d_gene: TRBD1
v_gene: TRBV6-5
CDR3nt: TGTGCCAGCAGTTACTCGACAGGGGGCCCAGCTAACTATGGCTACACCTTC
CDR3aa: CASSYSTGGPANYGYTF

j_gene: TRBJ2-5
abundance: few
d_gene: TRBD1
v_gene: TRBV10-3
CDR3nt: TGTGCCATCGGGACGGACAGGGCGGAGACCCAGTACTTC
CDR3aa: CAIGTDRAETQYF

j_gene: TRBJ2-2
abundance: many
d_gene: TRBD1
v_gene: TRBV25-1
CDR3nt: TGTGCCAGCAGTGAACGACAGGGGCTGAGCACCGGGGAGCTGTTTTTT
CDR3aa: CASSERQGLSTGELFF

j_gene: TRBJ2-3
abundance: many
d_gene: .
v_gene: TRBV12-3/TRBV12-4
CDR3nt: TGTGCCAGCAGTTTCCTGGAAGTAGATACGCAGTATTTT
CDR3aa: CASSFLEVDTQYF

j_gene: TRBJ2-2
abundance: many
d_gene: TRBD1
v_gene: TRBV12-3/TRBV12-4
CDR3nt: TGTGCCAGCAGTAAACTCTACAGGGGGAGTAACACCGGGGAGCTGTTTTTT
CDR3aa: CASSKLYRGSNTGELFF

j_gene: TRBJ2-1
abundance: many
d_gene: .
v_gene: TRBV12-3/TRBV12-4
CDR3nt: TGTGCCAGCAGTCTACTAGCATACAATGAGCAGTTCTTC
CDR3aa: CASSLLAYNEQFF

j_gene: TRBJ2-3
abundance: .
d_gene: .
v_gene: TRBV3-1
CDR3nt: TGTGCCAGCAGCCCACTGACTAGTTCAGATACGCAGTATTTT
CDR3aa: CASSPLTSSDTQYF

j_gene: TRBJ2-3
abundance: .
d_gene: .
v_gene: TRBV9
CDR3nt: TGTGCCAGCAGCGTAGCTCTACTCAGCACAGATACGCAGTATTTT
CDR3aa: CASSVALLSTDTQYF

j_gene: TRBJ2-7
abundance: many
d_gene: TRBD1
v_gene: TRBV4-1
CDR3nt: TGCGCCAGCAGCCTCCAGCAACAGGGGGCATACGAGCAGTACTTC
CDR3aa: CASSLQQQGAYEQYF

j_gene: TRBJ2-3
abundance: .
d_gene: TRBD2
v_gene: TRBV12-3/TRBV12-4
CDR3nt: TGTGCCAGCAGTTTAGATGGACTAGCTGATACGCAGTATTTT
CDR3aa: CASSLDGLADTQYF

j_gene: TRBJ2-2
abundance: many
d_gene: .
v_gene: TRBV10-3
CDR3nt: TGTGCCATCAGTGAGTGGGGAACGGCAGCAACGAACACCGGGGAGCTGTTTTTT
CDR3aa: CAISEWGTAATNTGELFF

j_gene: TRBJ2-1
abundance: medium-sized
d_gene: .
v_gene: TRBV29-1
CDR3nt: TGCAGCGTTGAGGACCCACCCAACGATGAGCAGTTCTTC
CDR3aa: CSVEDPPNDEQFF

j_gene: TRBJ2-3
abundance: .
d_gene: TRBD2
v_gene: TRBV7-2
CDR3nt: TGTGCCAGCAGCTTAGGGCCCGTAGGGGCGGGGGGAACAGATACGCAGTATTTT
CDR3aa: CASSLGPVGAGGTDTQYF

j_gene: TRBJ2-1
abundance: few
d_gene: TRBD2
v_gene: TRBV5-1
CDR3nt: TGCGCCAGCAGCTTGTCCGCCCTAGCGGGAGGGCCCTTAAATGAGCAGTTCTTC
CDR3aa: CASSLSALAGGPLNEQFF

j_gene: TRBJ2-3
abundance: few
d_gene: .
v_gene: TRBV5-6
CDR3nt: TGTGCCAGCAGCCCCCTGGCGTCCCTGGGGCGGCATCGGGATACGCAGTATTTT
CDR3aa: CASSPLASLGRHRDTQYF

j_gene: TRBJ2-7
abundance: .
d_gene: .
v_gene: TRBV5-1
CDR3nt: TGCGCCAGCAGCCCAGGCCTTACAGGGTTTGGGGAGCAGTACTTC
CDR3aa: CASSPGLTGFGEQYF

j_gene: TRBJ2-1
abundance: many
d_gene: .
v_gene: TRBV7-8
CDR3nt: TGTGCCAGCAGTTCCGTAGAGGTGAGGTACAATGAGCAGTTCTTC
CDR3aa: CASSSVEVRYNEQFF

j_gene: TRBJ1-1
abundance: few
d_gene: .
v_gene: TRBV2
CDR3nt: TGTGCCAGCAGTGAATGGGGCCTGGGAGCTTTCTTT
CDR3aa: CASSEWGLGAFF

j_gene: TRBJ2-5
abundance: few
d_gene: .
v_gene: TRBV12-3/TRBV12-4
CDR3nt: TGTGCCAGCAGTTTTATCAGGGGAGAGACCCAGTACTTC
CDR3aa: CASSFIRGETQYF

j_gene: TRBJ2-1
abundance: few
d_gene: .
v_gene: TRBV4-3
CDR3nt: TGCGCCAGCAGCCAAGATTGGAGAAGGGCTGTTGACGATGAGCAGTTCTTC
CDR3aa: CASSQDWRRAVDDEQFF

j_gene: TRBJ2-5
abundance: .
d_gene: .
v_gene: TRBV10-3
CDR3nt: TGTGCCATCAGGGATCCCGGTAAAGAACGCCAAGAGACCCAGTACTTC
CDR3aa: CAIRDPGKERQETQYF

j_gene: TRBJ1-1
abundance: few
d_gene: .
v_gene: TRBV5-1
CDR3nt: TGCGCCAGCAGCGATCCGGACTTGAACACTGAAGCTTTCTTT
CDR3aa: CASSDPDLNTEAFF

j_gene: TRBJ2-7
abundance: few
d_gene: TRBD1
v_gene: TRBV11-2
CDR3nt: TGTGCCAGCAGCTTAGTCCCCAAACTCGGGGGCGTATGGACAGGGACCTACGAGCAGTACTTC
CDR3aa: CASSLVPKLGGVWTGTYEQYF

j_gene: TRBJ2-3
abundance: .
d_gene: .
v_gene: TRBV6-5
CDR3nt: TGTGCCAGCAGTTACGGGGAAACCTTCACAGATACGCAGTATTTT
CDR3aa: CASSYGETFTDTQYF

j_gene: TRBJ2-1
abundance: .
d_gene: .
v_gene: TRBV7-2
CDR3nt: TGTGCCAGCAGCTTGATACTGTACAATGAGCAGTTCTTC
CDR3aa: CASSLILYNEQFF

j_gene: TRBJ2-7
abundance: many
d_gene: TRBD1
v_gene: TRBV5-1
CDR3nt: TGCGCCAGCAGCTTGATAGGGACAGCTTACGAGCAGTACTTC
CDR3aa: CASSLIGTAYEQYF

j_gene: TRBJ2-7
abundance: .
d_gene: TRBD2
v_gene: TRBV7-2
CDR3nt: TGTGCCAGCAGCCAGCGGGGTGTTTCCTACGAGCAGTACTTC
CDR3aa: CASSQRGVSYEQYF

j_gene: TRBJ2-3
abundance: few
d_gene: TRBD1
v_gene: TRBV4-3
CDR3nt: TGCGCCAGCAGCCAAGATACAACAGGGGCGACCACAGATACGCAGTATTTT
CDR3aa: CASSQDTTGATTDTQYF

j_gene: TRBJ2-3
abundance: many
d_gene: .
v_gene: TRBV11-2
CDR3nt: TGTGCCAGCAGCTTCAACGAGATGTCGAACACAGATACGCAGTATTTT
CDR3aa: CASSFNEMSNTDTQYF

j_gene: TRBJ2-7
abundance: few
d_gene: .
v_gene: TRBV6-5
CDR3nt: TGTGCCAGCAGTTACTCGATGGGGCGAGTACAGGGAGACCACGAGCAGTACTTC
CDR3aa: CASSYSMGRVQGDHEQYF

j_gene: TRBJ2-7
abundance: many
d_gene: .
v_gene: TRBV28
CDR3nt: TGTGCCAGCAGTTTATCCCTAGCGCTAGACTACGAGCAGTACTTC
CDR3aa: CASSLSLALDYEQYF

j_gene: TRBJ2-1
abundance: few
d_gene: TRBD2
v_gene: TRBV11-1
CDR3nt: TGTGCCAGCAGCACCTCAACTAGCGGGATTCAGGGAACCTACAATGAGCAGTTCTTC
CDR3aa: CASSTSTSGIQGTYNEQFF

j_gene: TRBJ2-1
abundance: .
d_gene: .
v_gene: TRBV19
CDR3nt: TGTGCCAGTAGTATGGGGACCCACAATGAGCAGCTCTTC
CDR3aa: CASSMGTHNEQLF

j_gene: TRBJ2-7
abundance: .
d_gene: .
v_gene: TRBV30
CDR3nt: TGTGCCTGCCGCAGTTACTCCTACGAGCAGTACTTC
CDR3aa: CACRSYSYEQYF

j_gene: TRBJ2-3
abundance: .
d_gene: .
v_gene: TRBV6-1
CDR3nt: TGTGCCAGCACCCAACGACGGGGAGCAGATACGCAGTATTTT
CDR3aa: CASTQRRGADTQYF

j_gene: TRBJ2-3
abundance: .
d_gene: .
v_gene: TRBV10-3
CDR3nt: TGTGCCATCAGTGAGCCTCGGACAGTGGGGCTCACAGATACGCAGTATTTT
CDR3aa: CAISEPRTVGLTDTQYF

j_gene: TRBJ2-7
abundance: few
d_gene: TRBD2
v_gene: TRBV4-3
CDR3nt: TGCGCCAGCAGCCAAGATACTAGCGGGAGTTTTAACGAGCAGTACTTC
CDR3aa: CASSQDTSGSFNEQYF

j_gene: TRBJ1-2
abundance: few
d_gene: TRBD1
v_gene: TRBV27
CDR3nt: TGTGCCAGCAGTCCCCGGGACAGGGGCTATGGCTACACCTTC
CDR3aa: CASSPRDRGYGYTF

j_gene: TRBJ1-5
abundance: few
d_gene: TRBD1
v_gene: TRBV7-2
CDR3nt: TGTGCCAGCAGCTATGGGACAGGGGTGGGGCAGCCCCAGCATTTT
CDR3aa: CASSYGTGVGQPQHF

j_gene: TRBJ1-4
abundance: many
d_gene: .
v_gene: TRBV29-1
CDR3nt: TGCAGCGTTGAAGATGGTGGGGCTAATGAAAAACTGTTTTTT
CDR3aa: CSVEDGGANEKLFF

j_gene: TRBJ2-1
abundance: many
d_gene: TRBD2
v_gene: TRBV7-8
CDR3nt: TGTGCCAGCAGCTTAGCGAGGGCTAGCCGGGAGGTCTACAATGAGCAGTTCTTC
CDR3aa: CASSLARASREVYNEQFF

j_gene: TRBJ2-7
abundance: .
d_gene: .
v_gene: TRBV21-1
CDR3nt: TGTGCCAGCAGCAAAGCGTCGGAGGTGCCCCCCGAGCAGTACTTC
CDR3aa: CASSKASEVPPEQYF

j_gene: TRBJ2-3
abundance: .
d_gene: .
v_gene: TRBV27
CDR3nt: TGTGCCAGCAGTTTAAAAGTTAGCACAGATACGCAGTATTTT
CDR3aa: CASSLKVSTDTQYF

j_gene: TRBJ2-7
abundance: many
d_gene: .
v_gene: TRBV11-1
CDR3nt: TGTGCCAGCAGCTTCAACCTCGGGGGCGAGCAGTACTTC
CDR3aa: CASSFNLGGEQYF

j_gene: TRBJ2-7
abundance: few
d_gene: .
v_gene: TRBV9
CDR3nt: TGTGCCAGCAGCCCCGGACTCGTTGCCTACGAGCAGTACTTC
CDR3aa: CASSPGLVAYEQYF

j_gene: TRBJ2-1
abundance: .
d_gene: .
v_gene: TRBV23-1
CDR3nt: TGCGCCAGCAGTCAGGGAAGGCTAGTCAATGAGCAGTTCTTC
CDR3aa: CASSQGRLVNEQFF

j_gene: TRBJ2-7
abundance: .
d_gene: .
v_gene: TRBV7-7
CDR3nt: TGTGCTAGCAGCTTAATGGACAGAGCCTACGAGCAGTACTTC
CDR3aa: CASSLMDRAYEQYF

j_gene: TRBJ2-1
abundance: .
d_gene: TRBD1
v_gene: TRBV24-1
CDR3nt: TGTGCCACCAGTGACTACGGGACAGTAGACAATGAGCAGTTCTTC
CDR3aa: CATSDYGTVDNEQFF

j_gene: TRBJ1-4
abundance: few
d_gene: .
v_gene: TRBV9
CDR3nt: TGTGCCAGCAGCGTAGGTGGGGCTAATGAAAAACTGTTTTTT
CDR3aa: CASSVGGANEKLFF

j_gene: TRBJ2-1
abundance: .
d_gene: TRBD1
v_gene: TRBV7-6
CDR3nt: TGTGCCAGCAGCTTAGCCCCCGGGACAGGAGACAATGAGCAGTTCTTC
CDR3aa: CASSLAPGTGDNEQFF